Presented here are 2 T cell receptor beta chains from one specimen sequenced in a study of T cell responses to AZD1222 COVID-19 vaccine. TCRdb's copy holds only in-frame clones and misses some; the assay was immunoSEQ multiplex PCR. Of more than 150,000 clones listed, about 90% are singletons. This specimen was peripheral blood, taken 28 days after the second AZD1222 dose. These receptors came from an adult who received the AZD1222 COVID-19 vaccine.

This clone appeared once. The chain carries TRBV7-2 and TRBJ2-7; the D is unclear. Germline V CDR1 and CDR2: SGHTA, FQGNSA. V lost 6 bases and J lost 2, with 17 bases in between. The CDR3 covers 15 residues. The CDR3 loop reads CASSRVFQSPYEQYF. CDR3 DNA sequence: TGTGCCAGCAGTCGCGTTTTTCAGTCTCCCTACGAGCAGTACTTC.

The V call is TRBV19, the J call TRBJ1-5, with a tentative D call TRBD1 (6 bases). Between the trimmed V and J ends, which lost 2 bases and 2 bases, there was a span of 25 bases. This CDR3 has 20 residues. In germline, CDR1 is LNHDA, CDR2 SQIVND (reference sequence). The CDR3 DNA is TGTGCCAGTAGTATATACGGTAGGGGGACCCCATCTGGGGGCAATCAGCCCCAGCATTTT. It yields the protein CASSIYGRGTPSGGNQPQHF.